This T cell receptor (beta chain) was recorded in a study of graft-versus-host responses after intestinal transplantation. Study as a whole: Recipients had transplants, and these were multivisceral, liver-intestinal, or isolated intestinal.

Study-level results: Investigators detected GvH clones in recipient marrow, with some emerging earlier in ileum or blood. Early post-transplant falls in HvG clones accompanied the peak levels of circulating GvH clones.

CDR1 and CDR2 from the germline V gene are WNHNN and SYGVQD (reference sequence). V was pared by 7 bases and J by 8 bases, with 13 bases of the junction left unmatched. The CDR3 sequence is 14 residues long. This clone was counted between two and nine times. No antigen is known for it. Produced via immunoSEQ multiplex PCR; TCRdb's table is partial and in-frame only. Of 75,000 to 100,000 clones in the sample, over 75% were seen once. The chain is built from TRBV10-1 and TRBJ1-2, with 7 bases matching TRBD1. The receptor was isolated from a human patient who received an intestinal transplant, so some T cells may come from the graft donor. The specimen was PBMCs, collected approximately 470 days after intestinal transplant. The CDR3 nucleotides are TGCGCCAGCAATCAGACAGGGTGGGGTAGGGGCTACACCTTC. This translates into CASNQTGWGRGYTF.